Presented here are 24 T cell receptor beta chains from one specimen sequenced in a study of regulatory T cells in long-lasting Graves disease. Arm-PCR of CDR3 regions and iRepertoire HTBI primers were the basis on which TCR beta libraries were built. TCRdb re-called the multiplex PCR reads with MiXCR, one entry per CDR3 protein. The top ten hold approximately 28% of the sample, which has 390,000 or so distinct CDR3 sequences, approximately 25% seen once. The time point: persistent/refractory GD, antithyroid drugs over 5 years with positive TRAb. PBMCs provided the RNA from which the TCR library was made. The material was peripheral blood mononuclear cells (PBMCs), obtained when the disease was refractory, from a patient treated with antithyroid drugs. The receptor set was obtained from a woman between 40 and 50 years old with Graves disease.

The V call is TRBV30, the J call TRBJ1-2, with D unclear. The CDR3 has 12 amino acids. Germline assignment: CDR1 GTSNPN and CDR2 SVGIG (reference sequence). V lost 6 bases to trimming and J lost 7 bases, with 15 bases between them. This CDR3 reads CACSELWSGYTF. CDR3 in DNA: TGTGCCTGTTCAGAGCTTTGGAGTGGCTACACCTTC.

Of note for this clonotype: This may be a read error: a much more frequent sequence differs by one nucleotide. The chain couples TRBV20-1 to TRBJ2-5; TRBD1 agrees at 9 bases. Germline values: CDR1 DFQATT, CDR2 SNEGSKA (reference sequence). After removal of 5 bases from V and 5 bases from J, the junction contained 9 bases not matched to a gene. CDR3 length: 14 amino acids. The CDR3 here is CSARTGVKSETQYF. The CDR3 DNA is TGCAGTGCTCGGACAGGGGTCAAGTCGGAGACCCAGTACTTC.

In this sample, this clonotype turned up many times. This chain's CDR3 is CASRPHRGELFF. The DNA for the CDR3 is TGTGCCAGCAGACCGCACAGGGGAGAACTGTTTTTT. The chain has TRBV28 and TRBJ1-4, with TRBD1 matching 7 bases. Germline assignment: CDR1 MDHEN and CDR2 SYDVKM. The CDR3 extends over 12 amino acids. The junction had 7 bases not matched to a gene; V was cut back by 6 bases and J by 12 bases.

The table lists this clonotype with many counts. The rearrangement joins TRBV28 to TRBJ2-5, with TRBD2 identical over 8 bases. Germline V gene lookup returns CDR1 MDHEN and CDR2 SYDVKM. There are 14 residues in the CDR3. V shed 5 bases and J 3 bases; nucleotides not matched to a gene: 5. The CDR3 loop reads CASSGAGVEETQYF. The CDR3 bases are TGTGCCAGCAGTGGAGCGGGAGTAGAAGAGACCCAGTACTTC.

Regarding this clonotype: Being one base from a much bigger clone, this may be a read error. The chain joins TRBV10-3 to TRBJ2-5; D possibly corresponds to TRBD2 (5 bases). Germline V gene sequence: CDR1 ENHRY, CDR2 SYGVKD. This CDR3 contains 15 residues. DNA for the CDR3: TGTGCCATCGGTGACTGGGCCAAGGCGGGAGAGACCCAGTACTTC. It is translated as CAIGDWAKAGETQYF.

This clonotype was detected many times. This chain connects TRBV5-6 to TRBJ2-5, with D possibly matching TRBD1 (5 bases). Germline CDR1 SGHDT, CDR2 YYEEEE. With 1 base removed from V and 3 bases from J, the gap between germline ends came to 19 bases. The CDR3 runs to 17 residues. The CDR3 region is CASSLLAGPSAKETQYF. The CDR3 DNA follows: TGTGCCAGCAGCTTGTTGGCAGGGCCCTCGGCGAAAGAGACCCAGTACTTC.

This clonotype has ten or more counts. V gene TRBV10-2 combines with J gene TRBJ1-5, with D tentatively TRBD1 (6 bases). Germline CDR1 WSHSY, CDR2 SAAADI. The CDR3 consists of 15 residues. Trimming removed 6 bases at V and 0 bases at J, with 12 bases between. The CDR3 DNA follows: TGCGCCAGCAGCCAAGGGACATATAGCAATCAGCCCCAGCATTTT. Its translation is CASSQGTYSNQPQHF.

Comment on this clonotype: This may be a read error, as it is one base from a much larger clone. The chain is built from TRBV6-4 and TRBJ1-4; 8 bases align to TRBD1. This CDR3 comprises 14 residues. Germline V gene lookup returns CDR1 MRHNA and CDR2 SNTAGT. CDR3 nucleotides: TGTGCCAGCAGTGGGACAGGGTTCAATGAAGAACTGTTTTTT. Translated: CASSGTGFNEELFF.

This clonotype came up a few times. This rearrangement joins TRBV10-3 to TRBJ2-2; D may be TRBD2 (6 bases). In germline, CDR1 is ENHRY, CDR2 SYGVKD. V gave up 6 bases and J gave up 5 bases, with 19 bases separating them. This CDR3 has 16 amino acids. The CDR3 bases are TGTGCCATCAGCACCGGGGACTTAGGGGTTACCGGGGAGCTGTTTTTT. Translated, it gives CAISTGDLGVTGELFF.

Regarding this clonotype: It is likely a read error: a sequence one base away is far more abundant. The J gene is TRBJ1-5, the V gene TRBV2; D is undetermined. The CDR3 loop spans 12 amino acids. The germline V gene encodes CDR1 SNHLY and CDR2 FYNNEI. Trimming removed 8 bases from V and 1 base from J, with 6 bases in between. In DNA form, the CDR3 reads TGTGCCAGCGGACCGAGCAATCAGCCCCAGCATTTT. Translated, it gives CASGPSNQPQHF.

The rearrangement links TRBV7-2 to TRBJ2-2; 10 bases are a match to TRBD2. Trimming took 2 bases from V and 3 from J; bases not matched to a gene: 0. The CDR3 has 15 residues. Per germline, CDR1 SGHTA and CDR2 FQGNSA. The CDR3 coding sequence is TGTGCCAGCAGCTTACTAGCGGGAGACACCGGGGAGCTGTTTTTT. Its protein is CASSLLAGDTGELFF.

CDR3 sequence: CASRNPREQFF. As DNA, the CDR3 is TGTGCCAGCCGAAACCCGCGTGAGCAGTTCTTC. The genes are TRBV28 and TRBJ2-1; no reliable D call. The V gene lost 8 bases and the J gene lost 9 bases, with 11 bases spanning the gap. The CDR3 is 11 residues long. Germline assignment: CDR1 MDHEN and CDR2 SYDVKM.

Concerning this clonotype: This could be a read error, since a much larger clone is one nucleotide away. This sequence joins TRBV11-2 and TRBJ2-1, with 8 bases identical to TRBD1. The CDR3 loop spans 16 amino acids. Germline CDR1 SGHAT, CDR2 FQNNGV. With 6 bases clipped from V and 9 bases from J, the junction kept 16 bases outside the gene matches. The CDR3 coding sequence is TGTGCCAGCAGGGAAACCAGGGGGCCCAGTGGCAGTGAGCAGTTCTTC. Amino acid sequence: CASRETRGPSGSEQFF. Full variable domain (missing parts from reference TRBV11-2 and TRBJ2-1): EAGVAQSPRYKIIEKRQSVAFWCNPISGHATLYWYQQILGQGPKLLIQFQNNGVVDDSQLPKDRFSAERLKGVDSTLKIQPAKLEDSAVYLCASRETRGPSGSEQFFGPGTRLTVL.

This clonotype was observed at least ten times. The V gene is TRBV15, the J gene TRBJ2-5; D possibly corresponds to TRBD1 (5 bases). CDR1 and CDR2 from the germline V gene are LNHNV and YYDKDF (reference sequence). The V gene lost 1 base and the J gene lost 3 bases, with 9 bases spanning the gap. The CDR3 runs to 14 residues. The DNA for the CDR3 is TGTGCCACCAGCAGAGGGTGGGGCAAAGAGACCCAGTACTTC. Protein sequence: CATSRGWGKETQYF. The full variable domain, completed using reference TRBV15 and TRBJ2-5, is DAMVIQNPRYQVTQFGKPVTLSCSQTLNHNVMYWYQQKSSQAPKLLFHYYDKDFNNEADTPDNFQSRRPNTSFCFLDIRSPGLGDTAMYLCATSRGWGKETQYFGPGTRLLVL.

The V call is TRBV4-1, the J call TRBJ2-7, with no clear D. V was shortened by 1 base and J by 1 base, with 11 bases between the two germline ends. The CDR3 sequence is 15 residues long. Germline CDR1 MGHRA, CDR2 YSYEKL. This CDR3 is CASSQGPRSSYEQYF. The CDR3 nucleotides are TGCGCCAGCAGCCAAGGACCCCGGTCATCCTACGAGCAGTACTTC.

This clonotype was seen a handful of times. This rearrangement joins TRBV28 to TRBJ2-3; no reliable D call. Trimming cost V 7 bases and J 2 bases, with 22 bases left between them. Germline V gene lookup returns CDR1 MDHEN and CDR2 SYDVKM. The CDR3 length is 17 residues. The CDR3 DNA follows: TGTGCCAGCACCCCCCCTCCCGGTGCGGTCCACACAGATACGCAGTATTTT. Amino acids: CASTPPPGAVHTDTQYF.

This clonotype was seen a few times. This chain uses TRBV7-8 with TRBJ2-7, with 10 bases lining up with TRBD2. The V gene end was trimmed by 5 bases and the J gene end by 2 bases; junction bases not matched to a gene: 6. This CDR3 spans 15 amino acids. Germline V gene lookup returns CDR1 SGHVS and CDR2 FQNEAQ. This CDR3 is CASSPGLAAPYEQYF. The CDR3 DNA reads TGTGCCAGCAGCCCCGGACTAGCGGCACCCTACGAGCAGTACTTC.

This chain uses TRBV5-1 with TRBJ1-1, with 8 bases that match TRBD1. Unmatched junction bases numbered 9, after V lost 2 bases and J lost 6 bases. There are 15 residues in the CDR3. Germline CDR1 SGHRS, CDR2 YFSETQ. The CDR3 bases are TGCGCCAGCAGCTTTGAGGACAGGGAAGGATCTGAAGCTTTCTTT. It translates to CASSFEDREGSEAFF.

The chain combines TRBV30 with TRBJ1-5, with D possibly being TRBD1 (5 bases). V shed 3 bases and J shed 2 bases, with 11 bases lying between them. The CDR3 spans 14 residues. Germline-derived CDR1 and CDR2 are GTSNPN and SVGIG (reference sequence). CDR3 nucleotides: TGTGCCTGGAGCCTTAAAGGGGGCAATCAGCCCCAGCATTTT. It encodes CAWSLKGGNQPQHF. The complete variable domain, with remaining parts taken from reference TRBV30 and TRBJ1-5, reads SQTIHQWPATLVQPVGSPLSLECTVEGTSNPNLYWYRQAAGRGLQLLFYSVGIGQISSEVPQNLSASRPQDRQFILSSKKLLLSDSGFYLCAWSLKGGNQPQHFGDGTRLSIL.

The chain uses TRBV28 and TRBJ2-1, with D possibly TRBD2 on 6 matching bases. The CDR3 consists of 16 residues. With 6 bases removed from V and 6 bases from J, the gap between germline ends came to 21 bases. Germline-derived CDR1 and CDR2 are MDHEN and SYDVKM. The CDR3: CASRTWRRDKGNEQFF. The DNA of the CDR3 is TGTGCCAGCAGGACCTGGCGGCGGGATAAGGGCAATGAGCAGTTCTTC.

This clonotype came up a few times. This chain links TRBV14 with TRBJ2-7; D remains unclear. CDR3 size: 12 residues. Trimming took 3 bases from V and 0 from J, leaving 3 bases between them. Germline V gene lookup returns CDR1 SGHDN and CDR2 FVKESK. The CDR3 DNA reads TGTGCCAGCAGCCAGTACTCCTACGAGCAGTACTTC. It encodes CASSQYSYEQYF.

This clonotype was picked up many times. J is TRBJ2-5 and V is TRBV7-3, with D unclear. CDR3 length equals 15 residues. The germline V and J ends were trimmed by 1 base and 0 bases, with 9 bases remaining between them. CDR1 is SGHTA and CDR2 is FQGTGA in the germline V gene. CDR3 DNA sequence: TGTGCCAGCAGCTTAAAGTCTGGGGACCAAGAGACCCAGTACTTC. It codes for CASSLKSGDQETQYF.

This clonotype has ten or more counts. The CDR3 sequence: CASSLGLNQPQHF. The CDR3 region has the DNA TGTGCCAGCAGCTTAGGTCTCAATCAGCCCCAGCATTTT. The chain couples TRBV2 to TRBJ1-5, with D hard to call. The V end lost 6 bases, the J end lost 3 bases, and 9 bases lay between the germline ends. The CDR3 contains 13 residues. Looked up from germline, CDR1 is SNHLY and CDR2 is FYNNEI.

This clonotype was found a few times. This CDR3 reads CASSYTGATEAFF. The CDR3 DNA sequence: TGTGCCAGCAGTTACACGGGCGCCACTGAAGCTTTCTTT. The gene calls are TRBV27 and TRBJ1-1; D is unresolved. CDR1 is MNHEY, CDR2 SMNVEV, per germline (reference sequence). The CDR3 runs to 13 residues. V lost 4 bases to trimming and J lost 4 bases, with 10 bases between them.